This T cell receptor beta chain was sequenced during a study of blood T cell repertoires in COVID-19. Across the study: Samples representing acute and convalescent COVID-19 were sourced from the United States, Italy and Spain. Sample material is recorded as cDNA or gDNA derived from T cells, B-cell-depleted T cells, or PBMCs.

Original handling: Nucleated cell number was recorded as an estimate derived from reference gene primer amplification. Using immunoSEQ multiplex PCR, the repertoire was profiled, and TCRdb retains in-frame clones only, with some absent. That table supplies the V and J calls and clone size; D and trimming were determined from the DNA. The sample consists of 250,000 to 300,000 clones, about nine tenths of them appearing once. In germline, CDR1 is MNHEY, CDR2 SVGEGT. Trimming cost V 0 bases and J 2 bases, with 9 bases left between them. This CDR3 comprises 15 residues. The sequencing sample was made of peripheral blood. This sequence originates from a woman in her forties or fifties who had recovered from COVID-19. This chain links TRBV6-2 or TRBV6-3 with TRBJ2-3; possibly TRBD1 for D (5 bases). The CDR3 DNA reads TGTGCCAGCAGTTACTCGGAGACAGACACAGATACGCAGTATTTT. Protein: CASSYSETDTDTQYF.